This TCR beta chain was profiled in a study of blood T cell repertoires in COVID-19. Whole-study context: Material from acute and convalescent COVID-19 was sourced from the United States, Italy and Spain.

This clone has only one observation. The CDR3 totals 13 residues. Trimming pared 5 bases from V and 1 base from J, leaving 8 bases between. The germline V gene encodes CDR1 SEHNR and CDR2 FQNEAQ (reference sequence). Source study methods: Reference gene primers were amplified, and this amplification served to estimate nucleated cell counts. Assay: immunoSEQ multiplex PCR; the TCRdb copy retains only in-frame clones and omits some. Clone size and the V and J calls come from that table; the DNA yielded D and trimming. The table has about 270,000 clones, approximately 85% seen once. Enrolled through a virtual design, the participants were between about 18 and 100 years of age and came from about two dozen US areas. Participant-reported clinical history was the basis for cohort assignment.

The chain couples TRBV7-9 to TRBJ1-1; D ambiguous. The sequenced material came from PBMCs or T cells enriched from blood (not recorded which). This TCR derives from a woman aged 45-65 years with acute COVID-19. The CDR3 reads CASSLTRNTEAFF. The CDR3 DNA sequence: TGTGCCAGCAGCCTGACTAGGAACACTGAAGCTTTCTTT.